This TCR beta chain is from a study of T cell repertoires in cytomegalovirus infection. A word on this clonotype: Its antigen is not identified.

General observations from the study: Dominating the ex vivo response were HLA-C-restricted CMV-specific TCR beta clonotypes.

V trimming: 5 bases; J trimming: 5 bases; junction bases outside the gene matches: 6. The CDR3 totals 14 residues. The V gene's germline CDR1 is SQVTM and CDR2 ANQGSEA. TCRdb itself ran the reads through MiXCR, one entry per CDR3 protein. In the table there are roughly 300,000 distinct CDR3 sequences, about 26% of which are singletons. This chain uses TRBV29-1 with TRBJ2-1, with TRBD1 matching over 10 bases. The specimen was PBMCs. The clonotype was recovered from a human donor in good health (CMV status not recorded). Some clones in this sample may be carry-over from other donors' samples. In DNA, the CDR3 is TGCAGCGTTATGGTCGGGACAGGGGACAATGAGCAGTTCTTC. Translating gives CSVMVGTGDNEQFF.